Given below is one T cell receptor (beta chain) in context. The antigen is not known. This record belongs to a study of CD8+CD57+ T cells in acquired aplastic anemia. Using genomic DNA as the template, TCR beta VDJ and CDR3 profiling was carried out. TCRdb reanalysed the reads using MiXCR and keeps one entry per CDR3 protein. The sample lists fewer than 200,000 distinct CDR3 sequences; 71% were seen once. The ends were cut back, 0 bases at V and 7 bases at J, with 4 bases in the middle. The CDR3 sequence is 13 residues long. Germline loops: CDR1 LGHNA, CDR2 YNFKEQ. Findings and caveats of the study: Roughly 30 CD8+ CDR3 sequences occurred in both the patients and the controls.

For sequencing, patients were chosen who had shown expansion of CD8+CD57+ cells by flow cytometry. Severe acquired aplastic anemia was the diagnosis recorded for all patients. Sequencing used sorted CD4+, CD8+, or CD8+CD57+ T cells (not recorded which) from PBMCs. The chain links TRBV4-2 to TRBJ1-6; D is uncertain. This TCR was sampled from a human donor with aplastic anemia. CDR3 sequence: CASSQEGNSPLHF. The CDR3, as DNA: TGTGCCAGCAGCCAAGAAGGAAATTCACCCCTCCACTTT.